A selection of T cell receptor beta chains follows, all from one sample in a study of T cells after yellow fever vaccination. In TCRdb, the 5' RACE reads were re-called with MiXCR into one record per CDR3 protein. The sample shows 400,000 to 450,000 distinct CDR3 sequences, approximately 19% of them seen only once. The material sequenced was PBMCs, taken before the yellow fever booster vaccination. These TCRs come from a man younger than 35 who received the YFV17D yellow fever vaccine. Both conserved end residues are part of each CDR3. D genes are given only for firm matches. Some rows have no size entry. The others give once, few or many, or a class for an expanded clone.

v_gene,j_gene,d_gene,abundance,CDR3nt,CDR3aa
TRBV7-2,TRBJ1-2,-,-,TGTGCCAGCAGCTTCCGACAGCTGGGCTATGGCTACACCTTC,CASSFRQLGYGYTF
TRBV18,TRBJ2-1,-,-,TGTGCCAGCTCACCCCCCCTCTCCCTCAATGAGCAGTTCTTC,CASSPPLSLNEQFF
TRBV20-1,TRBJ2-7,TRBD2,-,TGCAGTGCAAGATTGACCGGGACTAGCGGGGAAAGCTCCTACGAGCAGTACTTC,CSARLTGTSGESSYEQYF
TRBV7-8,TRBJ1-1,-,few,TGTGCCAGCAGCTTAGTACTCGCCGCCCAGGGTGATGGAGCTTTCTTT,CASSLVLAAQGDGAFF
TRBV20-1,TRBJ2-5,TRBD1,-,TGCACCGGACAGGGGGGCCGTGAGACCCAGTACTTC,CTGQGGRETQYF
TRBV5-1,TRBJ1-2,TRBD1,few,TGCGCCAGCAGCTATGGGCCCTCGACAGGGTTCGGCGGCTACACCTTC,CASSYGPSTGFGGYTF
TRBV7-2,TRBJ2-1,TRBD2,-,TGTGCCAGCAGCAACCAGGGGACTAGCGGGGGGAATGAGCAGTTCTTC,CASSNQGTSGGNEQFF
TRBV5-1,TRBJ1-1,-,few,TGCGCCAGCAGCTTAGGCGAGTTTGAAGCTTTCTTT,CASSLGEFEAFF
TRBV7-9,TRBJ2-3,-,few,TGTGCCAGCACCGCTGTCCAGGTGGATACGCAGTATTTT,CASTAVQVDTQYF
TRBV10-3,TRBJ1-5,TRBD1,-,TGTGCCATCAGTGAAGGGGGCAACGGCAATCAGCCCCAGCATTTT,CAISEGGNGNQPQHF
TRBV12-3/TRBV12-4,TRBJ2-3,TRBD2,-,TGTGCCAGCAGTTCCCACCTGGGAAGCGGGGGACAGTATTTT,CASSSHLGSGGQYF
TRBV12-3/TRBV12-4,TRBJ2-3,TRBD2,-,TGTGCCAGCAGTTCGGGACTAATCTCCACAGATACGCAGTATTTT,CASSSGLISTDTQYF
TRBV4-2,TRBJ1-2,TRBD1,-,TGTGCCAGCAGCCAAGATGGGGGACAGGGGGGCTATGGCTACACCTTC,CASSQDGGQGGYGYTF
TRBV12-3/TRBV12-4,TRBJ2-7,TRBD1,-,TGTGCCAGCAGACAGGGGGCCCAGCAGTACTTC,CASRQGAQQYF
TRBV7-2,TRBJ1-2,TRBD1,-,TGTGCCAGCAGCTTGGGGACAGGCCTCTATGGCTACACCTTC,CASSLGTGLYGYTF
TRBV12-3/TRBV12-4,TRBJ1-1,TRBD1,many,TGTGCCAGCAGTCCGGGGACAGATAACACTGAAGCTTTCTTT,CASSPGTDNTEAFF
TRBV4-3,TRBJ2-1,TRBD2,few,TGCGCCAGCAGCCAAGATCTTCAGCGGGGGGGCCGGGAGCAGTTCTTC,CASSQDLQRGGREQFF
TRBV5-1,TRBJ2-5,-,few,TGCGCCAGCAGCTTGGAGGCTAGGGAGACCCAGTACTTC,CASSLEARETQYF
TRBV5-5,TRBJ2-1,TRBD2,-,TGTGCCAGCAGCCCGGGACTAGCGGAGTACAATGAGCAGTTCTTC,CASSPGLAEYNEQFF
TRBV5-6,TRBJ2-7,TRBD1,-,TGTGCCAGCAGCTGGCAGGGGGCCGATGAGCAGTACTTC,CASSWQGADEQYF
TRBV7-9,TRBJ2-1,TRBD1,-,TGTGCCAGCAGCCCAAGACAGGGGGCTGGTGAGCAGTTCTTC,CASSPRQGAGEQFF
TRBV6-2/TRBV6-3,TRBJ2-3,-,-,TGTGCCAGCAATAGTGGGGTGGCAGATACGCAGTATTTT,CASNSGVADTQYF
TRBV6-5,TRBJ2-6,TRBD1,-,TGTGCCAGCAGTCCGGGACAGCTAGACTCTGGGGCCAACGTCCTGACTTTC,CASSPGQLDSGANVLTF
TRBV29-1,TRBJ2-1,-,many,TGCAGCGCGGTGGGGACGGGGTACAATGAGCAGTTCTTC,CSAVGTGYNEQFF
TRBV4-3,TRBJ2-2,-,many,TGCGCCAGCAGCCAACCCCAAGGATCCGGGGAGCTGTTTTTT,CASSQPQGSGELFF
TRBV5-1,TRBJ1-2,TRBD1,-,TGCGCCAGCACCCTGGAGAGGGGCAGGGGGCATGGCTACACCTTC,CASTLERGRGHGYTF
TRBV6-2/TRBV6-3,TRBJ2-3,TRBD2,many,TGTGCCAGCAGTCGACCCCCGGGCGGGGGGGCAGATACGCAGTATTTT,CASSRPPGGGADTQYF
TRBV12-3/TRBV12-4,TRBJ2-5,-,-,TGTGCCAGCAGCTCGGGCAAACGGACCCAGTACTTC,CASSSGKRTQYF
TRBV4-2,TRBJ2-4,TRBD1,many,TGTGCCAGCAGCCCGACAGGGGCGTCTGGCATTCAGTACTTC,CASSPTGASGIQYF
TRBV7-2,TRBJ1-6,-,-,TGTGCCAGCAGCTTAGATGGGGGACCCCTCCACTTT,CASSLDGGPLHF
TRBV29-1,TRBJ2-5,-,-,TGCAGCGTTGCCGGGAGTCAGACCCAGTACTTC,CSVAGSQTQYF
TRBV5-1,TRBJ1-5,-,few,TGCGCCAGCAGCTTGGCCCCGGGGATAAGTTTGCAGCCCCAGCATTTT,CASSLAPGISLQPQHF
TRBV9,TRBJ2-4,-,-,TGTGCCAGCAGCGTTGGGGGGATAGACATTCAGTACTTC,CASSVGGIDIQYF
TRBV5-4,TRBJ2-2,-,-,TGTGCCAGCAGTTCGCAGGGGGGGGCCGGGGAGCTGTTTTTT,CASSSQGGAGELFF
TRBV6-2/TRBV6-3,TRBJ2-3,TRBD2,few,TGTGCCAGCAACCGGGCGGTCGCGGGGGTGACGCAGTATTTT,CASNRAVAGVTQYF
TRBV7-2,TRBJ2-1,TRBD2,-,TGTGCCAGCAGCATTGGGACTAGCGGGGGTGAGCAGTTCTTC,CASSIGTSGGEQFF
TRBV5-1,TRBJ2-7,TRBD1,many,TGCGCCAGCAGCCCCGGACAGGGTGCCTACGAGCAGTACTTC,CASSPGQGAYEQYF
TRBV20-1,TRBJ2-2,-,few,TGCAGTGCTCGCCAGGGTACTGGCGGGGAGCTGTTTTTT,CSARQGTGGELFF
TRBV14,TRBJ2-3,-,few,TGTGCCAGCAGCTCACTTTCTAGCTATACGCAGTATTTT,CASSSLSSYTQYF
TRBV4-1,TRBJ1-5,TRBD1,-,TGCGCCAGCAGCTCTCGGGGCAGGGACAGGGGGAATCAGCCCCAGCATTTT,CASSSRGRDRGNQPQHF
TRBV4-1,TRBJ2-5,-,-,TGCGCCAGCAGCCATCTGGTAGGGGCCCAAGAGACCCAGTACTTC,CASSHLVGAQETQYF
TRBV27,TRBJ1-4,-,few,TGTGCCAGCAGTTTCGGGGCGAGGGAAAAACTGTTTTTT,CASSFGAREKLFF
TRBV20-1,TRBJ2-5,TRBD2,many,TGCAGTGCTAGAGATTTCAGGACTAGCGGAAAGACCCAGTACTTC,CSARDFRTSGKTQYF
TRBV9,TRBJ2-1,-,-,TGTGCCAGCAGCGTAGTTTTTGGGGGTTCTCTCGGTGAGCAGTTCTTC,CASSVVFGGSLGEQFF